The 9 T cell receptor beta chains below come from one sample, sequenced in a study of blood T cell repertoires in COVID-19. Here immunoSEQ multiplex PCR was the method, and the copy in TCRdb shows in-frame clones only, minus some. The data contain 150,000 to 200,000 clones, about 83% of them seen just once; the ten biggest clones take up 7.5% to 9.5%. Material: peripheral blood. These TCRs come from a man aged 40-49 years who had recovered from COVID-19.

This chain connects TRBV5-1 to TRBJ2-5; 7 bases are a match to TRBD1. Germline values: CDR1 SGHRS, CDR2 YFSETQ. CDR3 size: 13 residues. J lost 2 bases, V lost 4 bases, and 2 bases had no gene match. In DNA, the CDR3 is TGCGCCAGCAGCCCGACAGGGCAAGAGACCCAGTACTTC. Residues: CASSPTGQETQYF.

The gene calls are TRBV5-3 and TRBJ2-7; 8 bases match TRBD1. TRBV5-3 is an ORF, with its function uncertain. After removal of 4 bases from V and 2 bases from J, the junction contained 14 bases not matched to a gene. The CDR3 contains 17 residues. In DNA, the CDR3 is TGTGCCAGAAGCCACCGGGACAGGACTGATCTCACCTACGAGCAGTACTTC. Its protein product is CARSHRDRTDLTYEQYF.

V and J are TRBV6-6 and TRBJ2-5; 10 positions match TRBD1. Germline CDR1 MNHNY, CDR2 SVGAGI (reference sequence). V was pared by 8 bases and J by 5 bases, with 2 bases of the junction left unmatched. The CDR3 is 12 amino acids. CDR3 region: CASRTGGETQYF. The CDR3 bases are TGTGCCAGCCGGACAGGGGGGGAGACCCAGTACTTC.

The chain uses TRBV30 and TRBJ1-3, with TRBD1 matching 8 bases. The CDR3 contains 15 residues. V shed 0 bases and J 2 bases; nucleotides not matched to a gene: 3. CDR1 GTSNPN and CDR2 SVGIG come from the germline V gene (reference sequence). In DNA, the CDR3 is TGTGCCTGGAGTGTGGGCAGGGGGCCTGGAAACACCATATATTTT. Its translation: CAWSVGRGPGNTIYF.

The CDR3 region is CASSQDRDRGVAQYF. The CDR3 DNA sequence: TGCGCCAGCAGCCAAGATCGTGACAGGGGGGTGGCGCAGTACTTC. V and J are TRBV4-3 and TRBJ2-7; 9 positions match TRBD1. The trim removed 0 bases at V and 9 bases at J, leaving 9 bases unmatched. Germline values: CDR1 LGHNA, CDR2 YSLEER. The CDR3 has 15 residues.

The chain couples TRBV7-6 to TRBJ1-3; perhaps TRBD1 as D (5 bases). Germline V gene data show CDR1 as SGHVS and CDR2 as FNYEAQ. This CDR3 has 15 residues. V lost 2 bases and J 4 bases, leaving 12 bases between the germline ends. In DNA form, the CDR3 reads TGTGCCAGCAGCTTACGCGGGGGGACGGGAAACACCATATATTTT. It is translated as CASSLRGGTGNTIYF.

There are a few counts of this clone. J is TRBJ1-2 and V is TRBV6-1; the D gene is possibly TRBD1 (6 bases). Deletions cut 1 base from V and 4 bases from J, with 13 bases between. There are 15 residues in the CDR3. Germline loops: CDR1 MNHNS, CDR2 SASEGT. DNA of the CDR3: TGTGCCAGCAGTGAAGGGAAGACAGGTAGCTATGGCTACACCTTC. This gives the protein CASSEGKTGSYGYTF.

The V call is TRBV12-2, the J call TRBJ2-5; the table's D call, TRBD2, was not checked against the DNA. TRBV12-2 corresponds to a pseudogene. This CDR3 has 14 residues. CDR3 nucleotide sequence: TGTGCAAGTCGCCCACAGACTACCCAAGAGACCCAGTACTTC. This codes for CASRPQTTQETQYF.

This clone occurred once. V and J are TRBV28 and TRBJ2-7; TRBD2 aligns across 13 bases. Germline V CDR1 and CDR2: MDHEN, SYDVKM. V trimming: 5 bases; J trimming: 4 bases; junction bases outside the gene matches: 2. The CDR3 length is 14 residues. The chain's CDR3 is CASSTLAGGYEQYF. The CDR3 DNA is TGTGCCAGCAGTACACTAGCGGGAGGGTACGAGCAGTACTTC.